This record covers a single T cell receptor (beta chain). Its target is unknown. An end of the junction does not agree with germline; a read error may underlie this. Using genomic DNA as the template, TCR beta VDJ and CDR3 profiling was carried out. TCRdb itself ran the reads through MiXCR, one entry per CDR3 protein. In the table there are some 240,000 distinct CDR3 sequences, about 37% of which are singletons. This CDR3 is built from 16 residues. Per the germline V gene, CDR1 is DFQATT and CDR2 is SNEGSKA (reference sequence). The data derive from a study of CD8+CD57+ T cells in acquired aplastic anemia. For the study at large: Sorted cells (CD4+ and CD8+) yielded DNA amounts that averaged about 3.1 ug. General study results and limits: A set of twenty-nine CD8+ CDR3 sequences was shared between patients and controls, and these sequences appeared highly expressed in patients.

This chain connects TRBV20-1 to TRBJ2-1; D not resolved. The source is a human donor in good health, serving as a control. The sample comprised sorted CD4+, CD8+, or CD8+CD57+ T cells (not recorded which) from PBMCs. CDR3 DNA: TGCAGTGCTAGAGATCGGACCCCCCAGAAATACACTGAGCAGTTCTTC. This codes for CSARDRTPQKYTEQFF.